Sequencing of this T cell receptor beta chain was carried out in a study of B cell selection in AIRE deficiency. Study-wide points: Only about 9.3% of over 3,000 shared Treg sequences were patient-specific; 30% to 35% healthy-specific.

Comment on this clone: Its antigen is unidentified.

This table comes from immunoSEQ multiplex PCR, and its TCRdb copy is limited to in-frame clones, with some not included. Counted here are 20,000 or so clones, 80% to 95% occurring once; the ten biggest clones make up 1.4%. Regulatory T cells were sorted as CD4+CD25hiCD127low/negative cells. CDR3 length: 14 amino acids. The V gene end was trimmed by 5 bases and the J gene end by 7 bases; junction bases not matched to a gene: 6. Germline V lookup: CDR1 MNHEY, CDR2 SMNVEV (reference sequence). The sequence derives from a human donor in good health. Sequencing used CD4+CD25+ Tregs sorted from PBMCs. The V and J genes are TRBV27 and TRBJ2-7; 12 positions match TRBD2. The CDR3 protein is CASSQTSGSTEQYF. In DNA, the CDR3 is TGTGCCAGCAGTCAGACTAGCGGGAGTACTGAGCAGTACTTC.